The entry below gives a single TCR beta chain sequence along with its context. This entry belongs to a study of early stage breast cancer tumors. Only in-frame clones appear in the TCRdb table, and some are missing; sequencing was by immunoSEQ multiplex PCR. The table records about 53,000 clones, approximately 90% of them present only once. After removal of 5 bases from V and 2 bases from J, the junction contained 8 bases not matched to a gene. The CDR3 totals 16 residues. Per the germline V gene, CDR1 is LNHDA and CDR2 is SQIVND (reference sequence). The material sequenced was blood. The clonotype comes from a person aged 70 to 85 with breast cancer. The chain uses TRBV19 and TRBJ2-7, with 11 positions matching TRBD2. The CDR3 is CASSPPGTSGTYEQYF. CDR3 DNA: TGTGCCAGTAGTCCCCCCGGGACTAGCGGAACCTACGAGCAGTACTTC.